This T cell receptor beta chain was sequenced during a study of graft-versus-host responses after intestinal transplantation. Study as a whole: The whole recipient group had anti-thymocyte globulin induction followed by tacrolimus and steroids for about three years. General observations from the study: Researchers found GvH clones in recipient marrow, and some showed up first in ileum or blood. Individuals who had graft-donor T cell macrochimerism had allografts that showed high graft-versus-host to host-versus-graft clonal ratios.

Libraries were prepared by immunoSEQ multiplex PCR; TCRdb keeps only in-frame clonotypes and omits some of them. Among about 98,000 clones listed, 86% were seen once. This clone was counted a single time. Its antigen is undetermined. The junction departs from the called germline gene at one end, perhaps through a read error. Within the sample, other DNA sequences also encode this same CDR3. This sample comprised PBMCs, obtained 255 days after intestinal transplant. The clonotype originates from a human patient who received an intestinal transplant, so some T cells may come from the graft donor.

The DNA for the CDR3 is TGCGCCAGCAGCTTGGCCGGACAGGGGCCCTCCTCTGGTGCCAACGTCCTGACTTTC. Translation gives CASSLAGQGPSSGANVLTF. The chain uses TRBV5-1 and TRBJ2-6; 9 nucleotides align to TRBD1. This CDR3 spans 19 amino acids. Per germline, CDR1 SGHRS and CDR2 YFSETQ.